This TCR beta chain emerged from a study of OX40 agonist ivuxolimab in advanced cancers. Study in general: Patients' therapy was ivuxolimab, an antibody that acts as an agonist of OX40 (CD134). Dose-escalation patients had hepatocellular carcinoma, melanoma, renal cell or head and neck cancer.

V was clipped by 0 bases and J by 4 bases; unmatched bases: 1. The CDR3 is 15 amino acids. The germline V gene encodes CDR1 SGHAT and CDR2 FQNNGV. Measured with immunoSEQ multiplex PCR; TCRdb has only the in-frame clones, and not every one. Of some 80,000 clones in the sample, 75% to 90% are singletons; the top ten hold about 0.52%. This receptor was identified in an adult with an advanced solid tumor such as melanoma, head and neck, liver or kidney cancer. Sequencing used CD4+ or CD8+ T cells sorted from blood, obtained in a trial of the OX40 agonist ivuxolimab. J is TRBJ2-7 and V is TRBV11-2, with TRBD2 identical over 12 bases. CDR3 residues: CASSLETSGSYEQYF. CDR3 nucleotides: TGTGCCAGCAGCTTAGAGACTAGCGGGAGTTACGAGCAGTACTTC.